This T cell receptor (beta chain) was sequenced for a study of cytomegalovirus exposure and HLA in healthy donors. Study findings and constraints: According to the study, roughly 160 TCR beta chains were cytomegalovirus-associated. The authors later linked a missense DCLRE1C variant to TCR beta V- and J-gene trimming. Researchers reported in a later analysis that common viral pathogens appeared linked to several top clusters.

V was clipped by 4 bases and J by 4 bases, with 16 bases between them. The CDR3 covers 15 residues. Looked up from germline, CDR1 is SGDLS and CDR2 is YYNGEE. As regards this clone: Its cognate antigen is unknown.

Primers: 60 Vbeta forward and 13 Jbeta reverse. The assay was immunoSEQ multiplex PCR, and TCRdb's table has in-frame clones only and misses some. This sample contains about 110,000 clones. This chain uses TRBV9 with TRBJ2-3; possible D gene TRBD2, 5 bases. The TCR sequence derives from a man in his forties in good health and CMV-seropositive. The specimen sequenced was PBMCs. The CDR3 DNA reads TGTGCCAGCAGCTATGAGGGTGAGGGAGCAGATACGCAGTATTTT. Its translation is CASSYEGEGADTQYF.